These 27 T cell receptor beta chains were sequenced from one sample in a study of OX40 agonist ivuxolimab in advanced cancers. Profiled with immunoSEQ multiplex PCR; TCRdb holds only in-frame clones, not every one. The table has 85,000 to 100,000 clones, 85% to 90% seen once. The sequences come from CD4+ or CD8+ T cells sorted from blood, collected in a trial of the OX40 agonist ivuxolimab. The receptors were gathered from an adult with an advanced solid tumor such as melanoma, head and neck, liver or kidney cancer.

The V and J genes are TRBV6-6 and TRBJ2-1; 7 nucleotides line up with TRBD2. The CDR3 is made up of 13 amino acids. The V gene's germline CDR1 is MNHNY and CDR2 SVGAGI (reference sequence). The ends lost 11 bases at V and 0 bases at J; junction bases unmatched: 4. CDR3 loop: CALGRSSYNEQFF. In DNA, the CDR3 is TGTGCCCTCGGGAGGAGCTCCTACAATGAGCAGTTCTTC.

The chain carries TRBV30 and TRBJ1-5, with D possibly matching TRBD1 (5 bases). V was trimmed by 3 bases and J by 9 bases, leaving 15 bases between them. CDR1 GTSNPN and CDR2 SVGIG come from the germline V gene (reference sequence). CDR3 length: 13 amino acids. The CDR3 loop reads CAWRGRGRGPQHF. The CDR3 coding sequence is TGTGCCTGGAGGGGACGGGGTCGGGGGCCCCAGCATTTT. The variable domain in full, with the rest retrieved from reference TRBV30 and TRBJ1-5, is SQTIHQWPATLVQPVGSPLSLECTVEGTSNPNLYWYRQAAGRGLQLLFYSVGIGQISSEVPQNLSASRPQDRQFILSSKKLLLSDSGFYLCAWRGRGRGPQHFGDGTRLSIL.

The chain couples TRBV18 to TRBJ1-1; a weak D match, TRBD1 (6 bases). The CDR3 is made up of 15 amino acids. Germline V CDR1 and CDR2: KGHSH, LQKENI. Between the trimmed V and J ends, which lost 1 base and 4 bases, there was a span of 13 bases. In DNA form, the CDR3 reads TGTGCCAGCTCACCACTCCAGGGGATGAGCACTGAAGCTTTCTTT. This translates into CASSPLQGMSTEAFF.

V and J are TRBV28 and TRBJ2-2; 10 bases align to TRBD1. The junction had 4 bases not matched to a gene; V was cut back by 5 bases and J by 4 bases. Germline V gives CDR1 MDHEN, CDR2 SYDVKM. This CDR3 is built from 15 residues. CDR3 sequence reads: CASSPGQGPTGELFF. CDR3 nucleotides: TGTGCCAGCAGTCCGGGACAGGGGCCCACCGGGGAGCTGTTTTTT.

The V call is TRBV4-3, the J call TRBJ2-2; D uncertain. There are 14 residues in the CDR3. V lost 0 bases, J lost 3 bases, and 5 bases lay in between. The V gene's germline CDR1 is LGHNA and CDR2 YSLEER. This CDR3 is CASSQDLYTGELFF. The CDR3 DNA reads TGCGCCAGCAGCCAAGATTTATACACCGGGGAGCTGTTTTTT.

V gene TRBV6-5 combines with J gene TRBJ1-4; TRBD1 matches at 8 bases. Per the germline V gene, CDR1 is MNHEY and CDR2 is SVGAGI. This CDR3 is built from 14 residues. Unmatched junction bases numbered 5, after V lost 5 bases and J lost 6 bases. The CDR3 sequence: CASSRKTGDEKLFF. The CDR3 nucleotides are TGTGCCAGCAGTAGGAAGACAGGGGATGAAAAACTGTTTTTT.

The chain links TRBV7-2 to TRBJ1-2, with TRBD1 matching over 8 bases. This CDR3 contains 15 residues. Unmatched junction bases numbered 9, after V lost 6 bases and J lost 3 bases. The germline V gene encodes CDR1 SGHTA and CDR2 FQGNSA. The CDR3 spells CASRQTGGAYYGYTF. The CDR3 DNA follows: TGTGCCAGCAGGCAAACAGGGGGGGCCTACTATGGCTACACCTTC.

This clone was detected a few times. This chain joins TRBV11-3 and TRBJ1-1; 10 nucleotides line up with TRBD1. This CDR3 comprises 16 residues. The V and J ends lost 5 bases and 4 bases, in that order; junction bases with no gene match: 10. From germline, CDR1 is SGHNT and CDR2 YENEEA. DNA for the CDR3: TGTGCCAGCAGCCGGCGAGGGACAGGGGTAATCACTGAAGCTTTCTTT. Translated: CASSRRGTGVITEAFF.

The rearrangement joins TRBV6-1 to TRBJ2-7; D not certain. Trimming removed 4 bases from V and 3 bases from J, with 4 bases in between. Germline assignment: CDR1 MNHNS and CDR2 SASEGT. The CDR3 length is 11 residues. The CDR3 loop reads CASSVHYEQYF. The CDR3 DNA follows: TGTGCCAGCAGTGTCCACTACGAGCAGTACTTC.

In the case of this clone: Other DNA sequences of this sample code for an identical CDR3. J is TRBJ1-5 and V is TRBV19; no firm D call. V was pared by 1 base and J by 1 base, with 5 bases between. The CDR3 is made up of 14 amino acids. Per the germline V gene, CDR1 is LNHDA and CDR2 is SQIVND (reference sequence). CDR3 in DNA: TGTGCCAGTAGTATAGCGGTGAGCAATCAGCCCCAGCATTTT. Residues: CASSIAVSNQPQHF.

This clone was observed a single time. The CDR3 bases are TGTGCCAGTTCTCCAGGAGAGACCCAGTACTTC. Translating it yields CASSPGETQYF. The V call is TRBV7-8, the J call TRBJ2-5; the D is unclear. Deletions cut 9 bases from V and 4 bases from J, with 9 bases between. The CDR3 covers 11 residues. Germline loops: CDR1 SGHVS, CDR2 FQNEAQ.

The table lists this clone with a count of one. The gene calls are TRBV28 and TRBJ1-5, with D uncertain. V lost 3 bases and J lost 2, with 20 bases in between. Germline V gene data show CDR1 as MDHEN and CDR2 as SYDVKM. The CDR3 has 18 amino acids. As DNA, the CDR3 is TGTGCCAGCAGTTTCTTGGGCATTTCAGGCACGGGCAATCAGCCCCAGCATTTT. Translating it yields CASSFLGISGTGNQPQHF.

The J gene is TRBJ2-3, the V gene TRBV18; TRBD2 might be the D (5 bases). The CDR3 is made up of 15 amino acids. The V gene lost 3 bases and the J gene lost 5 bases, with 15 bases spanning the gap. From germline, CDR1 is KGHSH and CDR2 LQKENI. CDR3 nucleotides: TGTGCCAGCTCACCCCGGGGTAGCGCGGAAGATACGCAGTATTTT. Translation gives CASSPRGSAEDTQYF.

The CDR3 sequence: CASSEGWWYEQYF. The CDR3 nucleotides read TGTGCCAGCTCAGAGGGGTGGTGGTACGAGCAGTACTTC. The rearrangement links TRBV18 to TRBJ2-7; the D call may be TRBD1 or TRBD2 (5 bases each). V lost 5 bases and J lost 4, with 12 bases in between. The CDR3 is 13 amino acids. Germline assignment: CDR1 KGHSH and CDR2 LQKENI.

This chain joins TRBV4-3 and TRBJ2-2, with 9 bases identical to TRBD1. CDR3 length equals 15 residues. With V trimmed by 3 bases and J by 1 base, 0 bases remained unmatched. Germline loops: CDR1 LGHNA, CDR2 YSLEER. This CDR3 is CASSQGQGNTGELFF. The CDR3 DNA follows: TGCGCCAGCAGCCAGGGACAGGGGAACACCGGGGAGCTGTTTTTT.

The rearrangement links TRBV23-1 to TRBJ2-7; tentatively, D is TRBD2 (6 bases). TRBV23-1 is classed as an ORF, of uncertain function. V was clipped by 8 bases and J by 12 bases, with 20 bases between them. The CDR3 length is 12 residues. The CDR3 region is CASYPLIGTRYF. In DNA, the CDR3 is TGCGCCAGCTATCCCCTTATTGGGACTCGGTACTTC.

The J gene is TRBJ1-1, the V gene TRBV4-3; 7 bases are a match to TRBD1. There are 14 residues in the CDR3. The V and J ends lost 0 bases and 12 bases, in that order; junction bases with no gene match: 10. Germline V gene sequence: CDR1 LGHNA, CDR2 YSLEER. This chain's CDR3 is CASSQDRQGDRPFF. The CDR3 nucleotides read TGCGCCAGCAGCCAAGATCGACAGGGCGACCGTCCTTTCTTT.

CDR3 residues: CASSEGVYTDTQYF. CDR3 DNA: TGTGCCAGCAGTGAAGGAGTGTACACAGATACGCAGTATTTT. The J gene is TRBJ2-3, the V gene TRBV2; D is ambiguous. The CDR3 is made up of 14 amino acids. CDR1 and CDR2 from the germline V gene are SNHLY and FYNNEI. The V end was cut by 1 base, the J end by 2 bases, with 7 bases between.

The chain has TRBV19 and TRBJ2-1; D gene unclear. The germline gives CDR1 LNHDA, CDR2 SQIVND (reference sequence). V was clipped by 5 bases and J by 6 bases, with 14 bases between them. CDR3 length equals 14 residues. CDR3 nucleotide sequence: TGTGCCAGTAGTGGAGCCGGGCCGGGCAATGAGCAGTTCTTC. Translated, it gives CASSGAGPGNEQFF.

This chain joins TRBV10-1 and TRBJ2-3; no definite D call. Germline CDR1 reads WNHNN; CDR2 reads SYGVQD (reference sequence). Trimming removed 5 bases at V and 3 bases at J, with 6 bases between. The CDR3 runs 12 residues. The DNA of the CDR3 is TGCGCCAGCAGTCGGTCTACAGATACGCAGTATTTT. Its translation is CASSRSTDTQYF.

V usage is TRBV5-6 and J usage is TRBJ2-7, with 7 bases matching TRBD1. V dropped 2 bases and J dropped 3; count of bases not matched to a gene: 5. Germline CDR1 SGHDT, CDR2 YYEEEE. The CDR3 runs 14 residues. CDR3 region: CASSFGQGVYEQYF. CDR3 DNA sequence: TGTGCCAGCAGCTTCGGGCAGGGGGTCTACGAGCAGTACTTC.

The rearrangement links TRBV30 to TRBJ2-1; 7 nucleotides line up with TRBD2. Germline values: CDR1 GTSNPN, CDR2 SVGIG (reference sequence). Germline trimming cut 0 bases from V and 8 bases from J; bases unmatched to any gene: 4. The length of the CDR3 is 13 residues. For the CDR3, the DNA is TGTGCCTGGAGTGTTCGGGCGGGGGATGAGCAGTTCTTC. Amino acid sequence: CAWSVRAGDEQFF.

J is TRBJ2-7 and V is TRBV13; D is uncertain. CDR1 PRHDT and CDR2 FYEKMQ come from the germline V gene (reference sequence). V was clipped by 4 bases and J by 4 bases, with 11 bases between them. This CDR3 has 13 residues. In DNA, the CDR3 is TGTGCCAGCAGCTCCGGGTTTTCATACGAGCAGTACTTC. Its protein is CASSSGFSYEQYF. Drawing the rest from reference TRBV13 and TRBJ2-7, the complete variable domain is AAGVIQSPRHLIKEKRETATLKCYPIPRHDTVYWYQQGPGQDPQFLISFYEKMQSDKGSIPDRFSAQQFSDYHSELNMSSLELGDSALYFCASSSGFSYEQYFGPGTRLTVT.

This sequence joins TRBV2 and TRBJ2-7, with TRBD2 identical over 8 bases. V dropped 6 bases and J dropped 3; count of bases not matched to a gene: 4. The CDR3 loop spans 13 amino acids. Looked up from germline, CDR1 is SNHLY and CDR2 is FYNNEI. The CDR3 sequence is CASRTGLGYEQYF. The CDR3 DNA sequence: TGTGCCAGCAGGACGGGACTAGGCTACGAGCAGTACTTC. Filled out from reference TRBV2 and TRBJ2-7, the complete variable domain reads EPEVTQTPSHQVTQMGQEVILRCVPISNHLYFYWYRQILGQKVEFLVSFYNNEISEKSEIFDDQFSVERPDGSNFTLKIRSTKLEDSAMYFCASRTGLGYEQYFGPGTRLTVT.

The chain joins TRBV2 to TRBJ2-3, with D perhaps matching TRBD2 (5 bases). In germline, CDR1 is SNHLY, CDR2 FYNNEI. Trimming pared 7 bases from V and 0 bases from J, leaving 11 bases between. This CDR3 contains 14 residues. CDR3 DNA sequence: TGTGCCAGCAACCAGCGGACGAGCACAGATACGCAGTATTTT. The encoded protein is CASNQRTSTDTQYF.

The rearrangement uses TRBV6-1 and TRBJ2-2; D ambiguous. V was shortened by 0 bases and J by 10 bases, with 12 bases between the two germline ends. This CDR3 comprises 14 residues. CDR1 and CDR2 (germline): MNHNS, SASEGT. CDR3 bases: TGTGCCAGCAGTGAAGCTATGCGGCAAGTGGAGCTGTTTTTT. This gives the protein CASSEAMRQVELFF.

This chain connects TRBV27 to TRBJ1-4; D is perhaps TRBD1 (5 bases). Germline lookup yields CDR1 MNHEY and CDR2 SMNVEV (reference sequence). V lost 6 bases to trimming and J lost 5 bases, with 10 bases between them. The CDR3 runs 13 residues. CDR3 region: CASRGTMNEKLFF. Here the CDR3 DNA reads TGTGCCAGCAGAGGGACGATGAATGAAAAACTGTTTTTT. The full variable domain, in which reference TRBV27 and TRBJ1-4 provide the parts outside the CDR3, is EAQVTQNPRYLITVTGKKLTVTCSQNMNHEYMSWYRQDPGLGLRQIYYSMNVEVTDKGDVPEGYKVSRKEKRNFPLILESPSPNQTSLYFCASRGTMNEKLFFGSGTQLSVL.